The present entry profiles one TCR beta chain with its context. The antigen is not known. These data originate in a study of blood T cells in healthy people across ages. Study-level points and caveats: With donor CMV status unknown, expanded clonotype changes were possibly confounded.

Primed by a sample-barcoded 5' primer and a J-beta primer mix, a second PCR proceeded for 7 to 11 cycles. The authors tagged each cDNA molecule using a template-switch adaptor with 12 random nucleotides. Each single sample gave us at least 3 million CDR3-containing paired-end reads. TCRdb reprocessed the 5' RACE reads with MiXCR, giving one entry per CDR3 protein. The data contain roughly 680,000 distinct CDR3 sequences, over 20% of them singletons. Source material: blood. The TCR was taken from a man in his 70s in good health.

The CDR3 region has the DNA TGTGCCAGCAGCCTACTAGCGGGGATTTTGGCGGGTGAGCAGTTCTTC. Translation gives CASSLLAGILAGEQFF. This chain uses TRBV7-2 with TRBJ2-5; 10 nucleotides align to TRBD2. The J call is in doubt because the DNA end fits TRBJ2-1 better. Germline-derived CDR1 and CDR2 are SGHTA and FQGNSA. The CDR3 has 16 residues.